This T cell receptor beta chain was observed in a study of Graves' ophthalmopathy and Graves' hyperthyroidism. Findings and limits, study-wide: Among thyroid clonotypes expanded above 0.001 frequency, most also appeared in blood. Ophthalmopathy was separated from stable hyperthyroidism by a 13-signature model with approximately 91% sensitivity and roughly 84% specificity. The model achieved 55% to 71% sensitivity and around 78% specificity for ophthalmopathy progression.

Diagnosis was based on clinical symptoms, serum thyroxine, TRAb, thyroid ultrasound and orbital computed tomography. This clonotype showed up many times. As yet, its antigen is unknown. The length of the CDR3 is 14 residues. V lost 5 bases and J lost 0; bases outside the gene matches: 6. Germline CDR1 is GTSNPN and CDR2 is SVGIG (reference sequence). RNA transcripts provided the template for amplifying TCR beta CDR3 regions. HTBI-primed RT-PCR formed the first round, and a multiplex PCR formed the second. MiXCR, applied by TCRdb to the multiplex PCR reads, yields one record per CDR3 protein. This table has under 400,000 distinct CDR3 sequences, about 17% appearing once.

Source material: peripheral blood. This receptor was taken from an adult man with Graves' ophthalmopathy. The chain combines TRBV30 with TRBJ1-2; TRBD1 matches 7 bases. CDR3 amino acids: CAWDRGQTNYGYTF. The CDR3 DNA follows: TGTGCCTGGGACCGGGGACAGACTAACTATGGCTACACCTTC.